Listed below are T cell receptor beta chains from one sample, sequenced in a study of shared clonotypes between healthy human individuals. The method was immunoSEQ multiplex PCR; TCRdb's version includes in-frame clones alone and lacks a portion of them. The table has about 2,100,000 clones, roughly 91% seen once. The sample consisted of naive CD8+ T cells from PBMCs. These receptors were obtained from a man between 18 and 35 years old in good health. Some clones in this sample may be carry-over from other donors' samples. Each CDR3 is given with its conserved first and last residue. The D gene is left open where the match is weak. Size tells how often a clone was seen (once, few, many) or the class of an expanded clone, and some rows leave it out.

V: TRBV21-1
J: TRBJ2-7
D: -
size: once
DNA: TGTGCCAGCAGCTTCGGTGGCCCCTGGAACGAGCAGTACTTC
CDR3: CASSFGGPWNEQYF

V: TRBV5-6
J: TRBJ2-5
D: -
size: -
DNA: TGTGCCAGCAGCTTGAGGTGGGTCCCGGAAGAGACCCAGTACTTC
CDR3: CASSLRWVPEETQYF

V: TRBV28
J: TRBJ1-2
D: TRBD1
size: -
DNA: TGTGCCAGCAGTCTACATCGCCGACAGGGGGACTATGGCTACACCTTC
CDR3: CASSLHRRQGDYGYTF

V: TRBV19
J: TRBJ1-1
D: TRBD1
size: -
DNA: TGTGCCAGTAGTGTTATGGGGACAGGGGGCACTGAAGCTTTCTTT
CDR3: CASSVMGTGGTEAFF

V: TRBV7-2
J: TRBJ1-2
D: -
size: -
DNA: TGTGCCAGCAGCCCCCCCCGGGTGTCGACCTATGGCTACACCTTC
CDR3: CASSPPRVSTYGYTF

V: TRBV5-4
J: TRBJ1-2
D: -
size: -
DNA: TGTGCCAGCAGCTTTGGGACGGAAGCTAACTATGGCTACACCTTC
CDR3: CASSFGTEANYGYTF

V: TRBV5-6
J: TRBJ2-7
D: -
size: -
DNA: TGTGCCAGCAGCTCCTACGGTGAGCAGTACTTC
CDR3: CASSSYGEQYF

V: TRBV9
J: TRBJ2-7
D: -
size: -
DNA: TGTGCCAGCAGCCCCTCCCCGGCTTCCGCCTACGAGCAGTACTTC
CDR3: CASSPSPASAYEQYF

V: TRBV11-2
J: TRBJ1-3
D: -
size: -
DNA: TGTGCCAGCAGCTTCACAGTAGACACCATATATTTT
CDR3: CASSFTVDTIYF

V: TRBV10-3
J: TRBJ1-1
D: -
size: -
DNA: TGTGCCACCCACGGGGGGTTAAGAACTGAAGCTTTCTTT
CDR3: CATHGGLRTEAFF

V: TRBV11-2
J: TRBJ2-1
D: TRBD2
size: -
DNA: TGTGCCAGCAGCGGAGGGGCGGGAGTCGCCTACAATGAGCAGTTCTTC
CDR3: CASSGGAGVAYNEQFF

V: TRBV29-1
J: TRBJ2-7
D: -
size: -
DNA: TGCAGCGCCAGGGTCGCCTACGAGCAGTACTTC
CDR3: CSARVAYEQYF

V: TRBV28
J: TRBJ2-7
D: -
size: -
DNA: TGTGCCAGCAGTGGGGGAAAGGACAGTGTTTGGGACCACGAGCAGTACTTC
CDR3: CASSGGKDSVWDHEQYF

V: TRBV10-3
J: TRBJ1-1
D: -
size: -
DNA: TGTGCCATCAGTGTAAACTATAACACTGAAGCTTTCTTT
CDR3: CAISVNYNTEAFF

V: TRBV7-6
J: TRBJ2-7
D: -
size: -
DNA: TGTGCCAGCAGCTTAGGTCTGGGGCTAGCCTACGAGCAGTACTTC
CDR3: CASSLGLGLAYEQYF

V: TRBV4-1
J: TRBJ2-3
D: TRBD2
size: -
DNA: TGCGCCAGCAGCCAAGTCCCACTAGCGGGAGGGCTTATAACTAGCACAGATACGCAGTATTTT
CDR3: CASSQVPLAGGLITSTDTQYF

V: TRBV15
J: TRBJ1-5
D: -
size: -
DNA: TGTGCCACCAGCAGAGATTGGGAAAGCAATCAGCCCCAGCATTTT
CDR3: CATSRDWESNQPQHF

V: TRBV7-6
J: TRBJ2-7
D: -
size: once
DNA: TGTGCCAGCAGCTTGAAAGATACCCTCGGCTACGAGCAGTACTTC
CDR3: CASSLKDTLGYEQYF

V: TRBV28
J: TRBJ1-4
D: -
size: -
DNA: TGTGCCAGCACTTTGGGTTTAGGGGTGGAAAAACTGTTTTTT
CDR3: CASTLGLGVEKLFF

V: TRBV14
J: TRBJ1-2
D: TRBD1
size: -
DNA: TGTGCCAGCAGCCAAACGACAGGGACTTATGGCTACACCTTC
CDR3: CASSQTTGTYGYTF

V: TRBV4-1
J: TRBJ2-1
D: TRBD2
size: -
DNA: TGCGCCAGCAGTAAGGAACTAGCGGCTTCCTACAATGAGCAGTTCTTC
CDR3: CASSKELAASYNEQFF

V: TRBV27
J: TRBJ2-5
D: TRBD1
size: once
DNA: TGTGCCAGCAGTTTAGGTTCAGGGGGCGTAGCGGAGACCCAGTACTTC
CDR3: CASSLGSGGVAETQYF

V: TRBV21-1
J: TRBJ1-2
D: -
size: -
DNA: TGTGCCAGCAGCAAGGAAGGCAGCAAAAATAACTATGGCTACACCTTC
CDR3: CASSKEGSKNNYGYTF

V: TRBV7-2
J: TRBJ1-2
D: TRBD1
size: -
DNA: TGTGCCAGCAGCTCGCAGGGGGCGGCCGGTCAAATAAACTATGGCTACACCTTC
CDR3: CASSSQGAAGQINYGYTF

V: TRBV4-1
J: TRBJ2-7
D: -
size: -
DNA: TGCGCCAGCAGCCAAGATCGCTACGAGCAGTACTTC
CDR3: CASSQDRYEQYF

V: TRBV9
J: TRBJ2-7
D: -
size: -
DNA: TGTGCCAGCAGCTCCATGGGGGGCTTCGAGCAGTACTTC
CDR3: CASSSMGGFEQYF

V: TRBV27
J: TRBJ2-7
D: -
size: -
DNA: TGTGCCAGCAGTTTATCAGGCAGGAGCTCCTACGAGCAGTACTTC
CDR3: CASSLSGRSSYEQYF

V: TRBV28
J: TRBJ2-2
D: -
size: -
DNA: TGTGCCAGCAGTTTGGCTGACACCGGGGAGCTGTTTTTT
CDR3: CASSLADTGELFF

V: TRBV11-2
J: TRBJ1-1
D: TRBD1
size: -
DNA: TGTGCCAGCAGCCCGGCGACAGGGGGCGGCCTGAACACTGAAGCTTTCTTT
CDR3: CASSPATGGGLNTEAFF

V: TRBV7-8
J: TRBJ1-1
D: -
size: few
DNA: TGTGCCAGCAGCTTAGTGGGGGGGTCTGAAGCTTTCTTT
CDR3: CASSLVGGSEAFF

V: TRBV7-6
J: TRBJ1-1
D: TRBD1
size: -
DNA: TGTGCCAGCAGCCCCAGACAGGGGGCGCGTTCTGAAGCTTTCTTT
CDR3: CASSPRQGARSEAFF

V: TRBV15
J: TRBJ1-1
D: -
size: once
DNA: TGTGCCACCAGCAGAGACTTCGGGGGCGCGGCTTTCTTT
CDR3: CATSRDFGGAAFF

V: TRBV11-2
J: TRBJ2-1
D: -
size: -
DNA: TGTGCCAGCAGCCCCCGGACAGTGAGCAATGAGCAGTTCTTC
CDR3: CASSPRTVSNEQFF

V: TRBV7-8
J: TRBJ2-1
D: TRBD2
size: -
DNA: TGTGCCAGCAGCTCGTACAGCGGGGACAATGAGCAGTTCTTC
CDR3: CASSSYSGDNEQFF

V: TRBV14
J: TRBJ1-2
D: -
size: -
DNA: TGTGCCAGCAGCCTAGACCGCCTAAACTATGGCTACACCTTC
CDR3: CASSLDRLNYGYTF

V: TRBV11-2
J: TRBJ2-1
D: TRBD2
size: -
DNA: TGTGCCAGCACCAATGGACTAGCGGGAGTGAACAATGAGCAGTTCTTC
CDR3: CASTNGLAGVNNEQFF

V: TRBV19
J: TRBJ2-7
D: -
size: -
DNA: TGTGCCAGTAGCTATAGAATTGACGGATACTACGAGCAGTACTTC
CDR3: CASSYRIDGYYEQYF

V: TRBV27
J: TRBJ1-1
D: -
size: -
DNA: TGTGCCAGCAGCTCTACTGGGGGGATGGATGAAGCTTTCTTT
CDR3: CASSSTGGMDEAFF

V: TRBV6-5
J: TRBJ2-1
D: TRBD2
size: -
DNA: TGTGCCAGCAACTCACTAGCGGCATACAATGAGCAGTTCTTC
CDR3: CASNSLAAYNEQFF

V: TRBV27
J: TRBJ1-1
D: -
size: -
DNA: TGTGCCAGCAGTTGGGCAGAGAACACTGAAGCTTTCTTT
CDR3: CASSWAENTEAFF

V: TRBV19
J: TRBJ2-1
D: -
size: -
DNA: TGTGCCAGTAGTGTCCCGGACTACAATGAGCAGTTCTTC
CDR3: CASSVPDYNEQFF

V: TRBV25-1
J: TRBJ1-1
D: -
size: -
DNA: TGTGCCAGCAGTGAATACCCCCGCGGGGAGGGCTGGAACACTGAAGCCTTCTTT
CDR3: CASSEYPRGEGWNTEAFF

V: TRBV7-9
J: TRBJ2-3
D: TRBD2
size: -
DNA: TGTGCCAGCAGCGGACTGGGGACTAGACAGTTTACCACAGATACGCAGTATTTT
CDR3: CASSGLGTRQFTTDTQYF

V: TRBV9
J: TRBJ2-2
D: -
size: -
DNA: TGTGCCAGCAGCCCCGGTACGACACCCCCGGGTGCCGGGGAGCTGTTTTTT
CDR3: CASSPGTTPPGAGELFF

V: TRBV2
J: TRBJ1-4
D: -
size: -
DNA: TGTGCCAGCAGTGGGGACCCAAGAAGGGAAAAACTGTTTTTT
CDR3: CASSGDPRREKLFF

V: TRBV9
J: TRBJ1-5
D: -
size: -
DNA: TGTGCCAGCAGCCCGACAGAATATAGCAATCAGCCCCAGCATTTT
CDR3: CASSPTEYSNQPQHF

V: TRBV27
J: TRBJ2-7
D: TRBD2
size: -
DNA: TGTGCCAGTCAGTTTATTGGGACTAATCTATACGAGCAGTACTTC
CDR3: CASQFIGTNLYEQYF

V: TRBV19
J: TRBJ2-3
D: -
size: -
DNA: TGTGCCAGTAGTAGCGGGAGCACAGATACGCAGTATTTT
CDR3: CASSSGSTDTQYF

V: TRBV19
J: TRBJ1-1
D: -
size: -
DNA: TGTGCCACCAAGCGAGGGTGGAAGGACACTGAAGCTTTCTTT
CDR3: CATKRGWKDTEAFF

V: TRBV11-2
J: TRBJ2-7
D: TRBD2
size: -
DNA: TGTGCCAGCAGCCCAAGCGGGGTAGTCTACGAGCAGTACTTC
CDR3: CASSPSGVVYEQYF

V: TRBV10-3
J: TRBJ1-5
D: TRBD1
size: -
DNA: TGTGCCATCGGGACAGAGTATAGCAATCAGCCCCAGCATTTT
CDR3: CAIGTEYSNQPQHF

V: TRBV4-1
J: TRBJ2-2
D: TRBD1
size: -
DNA: TGCGCCAGCAGCCAGTACCGGGGACAGGGGGTGAACACCGGGGAGCTGTTTTTT
CDR3: CASSQYRGQGVNTGELFF

V: TRBV5-4
J: TRBJ2-1
D: -
size: -
DNA: TGTGCCAGCAGCCCGTGGCGGACGGAATACAATGAGCAGTTCTTC
CDR3: CASSPWRTEYNEQFF

V: TRBV19
J: TRBJ1-1
D: -
size: -
DNA: TGTGCCAGTAGTATAGTGGGGGACACTGAAGCTTTCTTT
CDR3: CASSIVGDTEAFF